Sequencing of this T cell receptor beta chain was carried out in a study of graft-versus-host responses after intestinal transplantation. About the research overall: Recipients across the board were started on anti-thymocyte globulin induction, then kept on tacrolimus and steroids for roughly 3 years.

The culture paired about 200,000 irradiated violet-dye-labeled stimulators with about 200,000 CFSE-labeled responders. In germline, CDR1 is MGHDK, CDR2 SYGVNS. This CDR3 is built from 15 residues. V was pared by 3 bases and J by 6 bases, with 16 bases between. The protocol was immunoSEQ multiplex PCR, while the TCRdb copy is restricted to in-frame clones and leaves out a portion. The sample lists over 20,000 clones, 40% occurring once. The gene calls are TRBV25-1 and TRBJ2-3, with D possibly matching TRBD2 (6 bases). This material consisted of alloreactive CD4+ T cells from a mixed lymphocyte reaction culture, taken before intestinal transplant. The subset here: CFSE-low proliferating T cells sorted from approximately 6-day pre-transplant mixed lymphocyte reaction (GvH or HvG direction). The clonotype originates from a human patient who received an intestinal transplant. CDR3 in amino acids: CASSDSGRRVDTQYF. CDR3 bases: TGTGCCAGCAGTGATAGCGGCCGACGTGTGGATACGCAGTATTTT.